The 7 T cell receptor beta chains below all came from one sample that was sequenced in a study of blood T cell repertoires in COVID-19. This table comes from immunoSEQ multiplex PCR, and its TCRdb copy is limited to in-frame clones, with some not included. This sample has about 68,000 clones, with 85% found just once. The specimen sequenced was peripheral blood. Every receptor here comes from a man aged 50 to 59 with acute or convalescent COVID-19.

The V call is TRBV18, the J call TRBJ2-3, with TRBD2 as a possible D gene (6 bases). V dropped 5 bases and J dropped 1 base, with 13 bases sitting between them. Germline assignment: CDR1 KGHSH and CDR2 LQKENI. The CDR3 spans 15 residues. DNA of the CDR3: TGTGCCAGCTCAATAAGACTAGGGGGCACAGATACGCAGTATTTT. Protein product: CASSIRLGGTDTQYF.

The chain links TRBV6-9 to TRBJ2-7; weak D call: TRBD2 (6 bases). Germline V gene lookup returns CDR1 MNHGY and CDR2 SVAAGI. V was pared by 6 bases and J by 2 bases, with 17 bases between. The CDR3 is 15 residues long. Here the CDR3 reads CASSPRTGRTYEQYV. CDR3 in DNA: TGTGCCAGCAGCCCCCGAACGGGGAGGACCTACGAGCAGTACGTC.

The chain has TRBV7-3 and TRBJ1-2; D is possibly TRBD1 (5 bases). Looked up from germline, CDR1 is SGHTA and CDR2 is FQGTGA. The V end lost 2 bases, the J end lost 4 bases, and 8 bases lay between the germline ends. The CDR3 is 13 residues long. DNA of the CDR3: TGTGCCAGCAGCTTAGGGGGAGGCTATGGCTACACCTTC. Translating gives CASSLGGGYGYTF.

V usage is TRBV19 and J usage is TRBJ2-2, with 10 bases that match TRBD2. The CDR3 contains 17 residues. V lost 4 bases, J lost 1 base, and 6 bases stayed unmatched. The germline gives CDR1 LNHDA, CDR2 SQIVND (reference sequence). CDR3 DNA sequence: TGTGCCAGTAGTACCCCTTCTAGCGGGGGGAACACCGGGGAGCTGTTTTTT. Amino acids: CASSTPSSGGNTGELFF.

This clone has just one count. The chain links TRBV6-2 or TRBV6-3 to TRBJ2-1; 7 bases agree with TRBD2. Germline V CDR1 and CDR2: MNHEY, SVGEGT. The CDR3 has 15 residues. The V segment lost 0 bases and the J segment 2 bases; nucleotides outside the gene matches: 1. CDR3 in amino acids: CASSYSGGAYNEQFF. In DNA, the CDR3 is TGTGCCAGCAGTTACTCGGGGGGGGCCTACAATGAGCAGTTCTTC.

This chain joins TRBV6-5 and TRBJ2-7; maybe TRBD2 (5 bases). The length of the CDR3 is 12 residues. Germline V lookup: CDR1 MNHEY, CDR2 SVGAGI. Trimming cost V 8 bases and J 3 bases, with 11 bases left between them. CDR3 nucleotides: TGTGCCAGCGGACCGGGATACTACGAGCAGTACGTC. Its protein is CASGPGYYEQYV.

The genes are TRBV27 and TRBJ1-4; TRBD1 is a possible D gene (6 bases). Germline values: CDR1 MNHEY, CDR2 SMNVEV (reference sequence). The CDR3 spans 14 residues. V shed 5 bases and J shed 4 bases, with 11 bases lying between them. The CDR3 bases are TGTGCCAGCAGTCGGGACATCTTTAATGAAAAACTGTTTTTT. Its translation: CASSRDIFNEKLFF.